The sequence of this T cell receptor (beta chain) was determined in a study of blood T cell repertoires in COVID-19. Sequencing was performed with immunoSEQ multiplex PCR; in TCRdb, only in-frame clones are kept and a portion is missing. This sample has 84,000 or so clones; approximately 79% occur once, and the top ten carry 11%. CDR1 is MGHRA, CDR2 YSYEKL, per germline. The V end was cut by 4 bases, the J end by 1 base, with 14 bases between. The CDR3 contains 16 residues. This clonotype was obtained from a man between 70 and 80 years old with acute or convalescent COVID-19. What was sequenced was peripheral blood. V gene TRBV4-1 combines with J gene TRBJ1-5; no clear D gene. The CDR3 DNA reads as TGCGCCAGCAGCCGAACTATGGTTGACAGCAATCAGCCCCAGCATTTT. Its protein is CASSRTMVDSNQPQHF.